The 8 T cell receptor beta chains below all came from one sample that was sequenced in a study of cytomegalovirus exposure and HLA in healthy donors. Use of 60 Vbeta and 13 Jbeta primers characterized the PCR. Generated by immunoSEQ multiplex PCR, the TCRdb table keeps only in-frame clones and is missing some. The sample has about 150,000 clones, over 70% seen once; the top ten hold approximately 6.8%. Input material: PBMCs. These receptors came from a man aged 25 to 45 in good health and CMV-seronegative.

The rearrangement joins TRBV28 to TRBJ2-1, with D uncertain. This CDR3 is built from 14 residues. CDR1 and CDR2 from the germline V gene are MDHEN and SYDVKM. The V and J ends lost 2 bases and 6 bases respectively, with 11 bases between them. The CDR3 here is CASSLTAGFNEQFF. The CDR3 DNA is TGTGCCAGCAGTTTAACAGCAGGTTTCAATGAGCAGTTCTTC.

This clone was observed a few times. V gene TRBV28 combines with J gene TRBJ1-1; D gene ambiguous. CDR1 is MDHEN, CDR2 SYDVKM, per germline. This CDR3 has 12 residues. V was trimmed by 2 bases and J by 7 bases, leaving 8 bases between them. Written as DNA, the CDR3 is TGTGCCAGCAGTTTACAGTTTTATGAAGCTTTCTTT. Translated: CASSLQFYEAFF.

V and J are TRBV2 and TRBJ1-1, with TRBD1 matching over 8 bases. With 3 bases clipped from V and 0 bases from J, the junction kept 6 bases outside the gene matches. The CDR3 consists of 16 residues. CDR1 is SNHLY, CDR2 FYNNEI, per germline. The CDR3 DNA reads as TGTGCCAGCAGTGACACCCGACAGGGGTTGAACACTGAAGCTTTCTTT. This translates into CASSDTRQGLNTEAFF.

The V gene is TRBV27, the J gene TRBJ2-7; tentative D call: TRBD1 (6 bases). Germline V gene sequence: CDR1 MNHEY, CDR2 SMNVEV (reference sequence). The CDR3 runs to 13 residues. Trimming stripped 3 bases from V and 3 bases from J, with 9 bases between. Here the CDR3 DNA reads TGTGCCAGCAGTTTGGGGACACGCTACGAGCAGTACTTC. It yields the protein CASSLGTRYEQYF.

The chain uses TRBV20-1 and TRBJ2-7; D is ambiguous. CDR3 length equals 11 residues. Trimming took 1 base from V and 9 from J, leaving 10 bases between them. CDR1 and CDR2 (germline): DFQATT, SNEGSKA (reference sequence). The CDR3 nucleotides are TGCAGTGCTAGAGCCCCAAACGGGCAGTACTTC. It translates to CSARAPNGQYF.

This clone was seen once. V usage is TRBV15 and J usage is TRBJ2-2, with D uncertain. Trimming cost V 1 base and J 4 bases, with 7 bases left between them. Germline V gene sequence: CDR1 LNHNV, CDR2 YYDKDF (reference sequence). This CDR3 has 14 residues. The CDR3 DNA reads as TGTGCCACCAGCAGAGCCAGGATCACCGGGGAGCTGTTTTTT. It is translated as CATSRARITGELFF.

The chain couples TRBV29-1 to TRBJ2-5, with 15 bases aligning to TRBD2. Trimming cost V 6 bases and J 5 bases; bases outside gene matches: 19. Germline V CDR1 and CDR2: SQVTM, ANQGSEA. CDR3 length: 19 residues. CDR3 DNA: TGCAGCGTGGGGGGACTAGCGGGGGGCCTCCTCCAGGGGTGGGAGACCCAGTACTTC. It codes for CSVGGLAGGLLQGWETQYF.

The chain is built from TRBV10-3 and TRBJ2-1; TRBD2 is a possible D gene (5 bases). Germline-derived CDR1 and CDR2 are ENHRY and SYGVKD. The CDR3 has 11 residues. Trimming stripped 4 bases from V and 9 bases from J, with 7 bases between. DNA for the CDR3: TGTGCCATCAGTGTTCGGGGTGAGCAGTTCTTC. Amino acids: CAISVRGEQFF.